The rows below give T cell receptor beta chains drawn from one sample of a study of cytomegalovirus exposure and HLA in healthy donors. TCRdb's copy holds only in-frame clones and misses some; the assay was immunoSEQ multiplex PCR. The table lists 140,000 to 150,000 clones, approximately 94% of them singletons. Sequencing was carried out using PBMCs. These TCRs come from a man between 18 and 35 years old in good health and CMV-seropositive. CDR3s include the opening cysteine and the closing phenylalanine or tryptophan. Each record gives: J gene, clone size, V gene, D gene, CDR3 DNA, CDR3 protein. The D gene is left open where the match is weak. Not every row has a clone size; where given, it reads once, few, many or a size class.

TRBJ1-6 | once | TRBV6-6 | NA | TGTGCCAGCAGTTACCCACAAGACTATAATTCACCCCTCCACTTT | CASSYPQDYNSPLHF
TRBJ2-1 | NA | TRBV5-4 | NA | TGTGCCAGCAGCTTTAAGGGAACGGGATCCTACAATGAGCAGTTCTTC | CASSFKGTGSYNEQFF
TRBJ2-5 | NA | TRBV29-1 | TRBD2 | TGCAGCGTTGATTCGGGAGGGGAGACCCAGTACTTC | CSVDSGGETQYF
TRBJ2-1 | NA | TRBV27 | NA | TGTGCCAGCAGTTCCTCCGACAGGTACAATGAGCAGTTCTTC | CASSSSDRYNEQFF
TRBJ1-5 | NA | TRBV19 | TRBD1 | TGTGCCAGTAACACAGGGGGCCCTTATCAGCCCCAGCATTTT | CASNTGGPYQPQHF
TRBJ2-7 | NA | TRBV21-1 | NA | TGTGCCAGCAGCAAAGGCCGCGGGGATTACTCCTACGAGCAGTACTTC | CASSKGRGDYSYEQYF
TRBJ1-6 | NA | TRBV27 | NA | TGTGCCAGCAGTCTACACCGCCCACAGGGCTCACCCCTCCACTTT | CASSLHRPQGSPLHF
TRBJ2-7 | NA | TRBV5-1 | TRBD2 | TGCGCCAGCAGCTTGCTAGCGGGAGTATTAAACGAGCAGTACTTC | CASSLLAGVLNEQYF
TRBJ2-3 | NA | TRBV7-9 | NA | TGTGCCAGCAGCCCACTAGGGCCGGATACGCAGTATTTT | CASSPLGPDTQYF
TRBJ1-5 | NA | TRBV28 | NA | TGTGCCCCCACGGCAGCAGGTTTTTCATCTATGCAGCCCCAGCATTTT | CAPTAAGFSSMQPQHF
TRBJ1-5 | NA | TRBV27 | TRBD1 | TGTGCCAGCACCACAGGGGGCAATCAGCCCCAGCATTTT | CASTTGGNQPQHF
TRBJ1-5 | NA | TRBV13 | NA | TGTGCCAGCAGTGGGGGCTCTTCAAATCAGCCCCAGCATTTT | CASSGGSSNQPQHF
TRBJ2-1 | NA | TRBV5-1 | TRBD2 | TGCGCCAGCAGCCTCCGGGGGACTAGCGGATACAATGAGCAGTTCTTC | CASSLRGTSGYNEQFF
TRBJ2-5 | few | TRBV2 | NA | TGTGCCAGCGGAGGCGGGACCCAGTACTTC | CASGGGTQYF
TRBJ2-7 | NA | TRBV15 | TRBD2 | TGTGCCACCAGCGCGAGCGGGAGGGCCACCGAGCAGTACTTC | CATSASGRATEQYF
TRBJ2-4 | once | TRBV6-5 | TRBD2 | TGTGCCAGCAGTTACTCCCAGCGGGAGGAGGAAAACATTCAGTACTTC | CASSYSQREEENIQYF
TRBJ2-2 | NA | TRBV7-2 | NA | TGTGCCAGCAGCTCCTCCGGGACTTCCACCGGGGAGCTGTTTTTT | CASSSSGTSTGELFF
TRBJ2-3 | NA | TRBV5-1 | NA | TGCGCCAGCAGCTTGGGGTTCTTCGTTGGGACAACGAGAACGCACACAGATACGCAGTATTTT | CASSLGFFVGTTRTHTDTQYF
TRBJ1-1 | NA | TRBV5-4 | NA | TGTGCCAGCAGCTTGGGGCTACAGCCAACCAACACTGAAGCTTTCTTT | CASSLGLQPTNTEAFF
TRBJ1-1 | NA | TRBV28 | NA | TGTGCCAGCAGTTTTCTGACACCTCTTAGCACTGAAGCTTTCTTT | CASSFLTPLSTEAFF
TRBJ1-6 | NA | TRBV2 | NA | TGTGCCAGCAGTGGGAGGTTGGTTAATTCACCCCTCCACTTT | CASSGRLVNSPLHF
TRBJ2-7 | few | TRBV5-1 | TRBD1 | TGCGCCAGCAGCCCGGGGACAGGGTGGGCCTACGAGCAGTACTTC | CASSPGTGWAYEQYF
TRBJ2-1 | NA | TRBV5-1 | NA | TGCGCCAGCAGCTTGGCAGGGATCTATGAGCAGTTCTTC | CASSLAGIYEQFF
TRBJ1-1 | NA | TRBV29-1 | NA | TGCAGCGTTGCGGCAGGGAAAAGGACTGAAGCTTTCTTT | CSVAAGKRTEAFF
TRBJ2-2 | NA | TRBV27 | TRBD1 | TGTGCCAGCAGACTAGGGGGCGACGGGGAGCTGTTTTTT | CASRLGGDGELFF
TRBJ1-5 | NA | TRBV9 | TRBD1 | TGTGCCAGCAGCCCAGGGGGGCAGGGTTGGCAGCCCCAGCATTTT | CASSPGGQGWQPQHF
TRBJ2-3 | NA | TRBV28 | TRBD2 | TGTGCCAGCAGTTCACGGCGGCTAGCGGTCACAGATACGCAGTATTTT | CASSSRRLAVTDTQYF
TRBJ2-1 | few | TRBV11-2 | TRBD1 | TGTGCCAGCAGTCCAGACAGGGTCAACTACAATGAGCAGTTCTTC | CASSPDRVNYNEQFF
TRBJ2-7 | NA | TRBV7-9 | NA | TGTGCCAGCAGCTTAACTTCGAGGTCGGCCTCCTACGAGCAGTACTTC | CASSLTSRSASYEQYF
TRBJ2-3 | NA | TRBV7-6 | TRBD2 | TGTGCCAGCAGCTCTAGCGGGAGGAGCACAGATACGCAGTATTTT | CASSSSGRSTDTQYF
TRBJ2-6 | NA | TRBV28 | TRBD1 | TGTGCCAGCAGGTCAGGACAGGGTATTTCTGGGGCCAACGTCCTGACTTTC | CASRSGQGISGANVLTF
TRBJ2-5 | NA | TRBV2 | NA | TGTGCCAGCACTTCAAGCGAGGGCGGCAGGGGGGCCCAGTACTTC | CASTSSEGGRGAQYF
TRBJ2-1 | NA | TRBV4-2 | TRBD2 | TGTGCCAGCAGCCAAGATAGGGTACTAGCGGGAGGTTATGGGTACAATGAGCAGTTCTTC | CASSQDRVLAGGYGYNEQFF
TRBJ2-1 | NA | TRBV7-2 | TRBD2 | TGTGCCAGCAGCTTCCAGCGGGGGTCCTACAATGAGCAGTTCTTC | CASSFQRGSYNEQFF
TRBJ1-2 | NA | TRBV19 | NA | TGTGCCAGTAGCCCGGACAGCAACTATGGCTACACCTTC | CASSPDSNYGYTF
TRBJ2-1 | NA | TRBV27 | NA | TGTGCCAGCAGTCCCTTAGCCGCCCGGGGAGAGCAGTTCTTC | CASSPLAARGEQFF
TRBJ1-1 | NA | TRBV4-1 | NA | TGCGCCAGCAGCCAAGCGTTATTTGAGGAACCAAAAGCTTTCTTT | CASSQALFEEPKAFF
TRBJ2-7 | NA | TRBV5-1 | NA | TGCGCCAGCAGCTTTGTGGAGGCTCCTCCCTACGAGCAGTACTTC | CASSFVEAPPYEQYF
TRBJ2-3 | once | TRBV7-9 | NA | TGTGCCAGCAGCCGAGATACGCAGTATTTT | CASSRDTQYF
TRBJ2-7 | NA | TRBV7-2 | TRBD2 | TGTGCCAGCAGCTTAGGGACTAGCCTCGAGCAGTACTTC | CASSLGTSLEQYF
TRBJ2-1 | NA | TRBV10-3 | TRBD2 | TGTGCCATCAGTGGGGCCCCGGGACTAGCGGAGAACAATGAGCAGTTCTTC | CAISGAPGLAENNEQFF
TRBJ2-6 | NA | TRBV30 | NA | TGTGCCAGAACGTCTAGGGCCAACGTCCTGACTTTC | CARTSRANVLTF
TRBJ2-3 | NA | TRBV10-3 | TRBD2 | TGTGCCATCAGTGGGTTAGCGGGAGGGGCAGATACGCAGTATTTT | CAISGLAGGADTQYF
TRBJ2-4 | NA | TRBV19 | TRBD2 | TGTGCCAGTAGTATCTCGGGACTAGCGGCGGGCATTCAGTACTTC | CASSISGLAAGIQYF